This TCR beta chain came from a study of Ad26.COV2.S vaccination and SARS-CoV-2 variants. The treatment was: roughly 20 received Ad26.COV2.S at low or high dose, single or two shots; several received placebo; per-sample allocation not given. The investigators took samples on day 63 after the first vaccine or placebo injection. Assay: immunoSEQ multiplex PCR; the TCRdb copy retains only in-frame clones and omits some. Of 300,000 to 350,000 clones listed, 86% are singletons. Source: peripheral blood, taken in a trial of Ad26.COV2.S vaccine versus placebo. The sequence was obtained from a person aged 18 to 59 who received the Ad26.COV2.S COVID-19 vaccine or a placebo.

CDR3 region: CASSSPSSEQYEQYF. Here the CDR3 DNA reads TGTGCCAGCAGCTCCCCGTCGAGCGAGCAGTACGAGCAGTACTTC. This chain uses TRBV11-2 with TRBJ2-7; the D is unclear. CDR1 is SGHAT and CDR2 is FQNNGV in the germline V gene. The CDR3 consists of 15 residues. The V end lost 4 bases, the J end lost 4 bases, and 17 bases lay between the germline ends.